The 15 T cell receptor beta chains in this list originate from one sample, sequenced in a study of beta chain features in type 1 diabetes (dated by TCRdb to between 2017 and 2018). Library preparation used the immunoSEQ multiplex PCR assay. All of the isolated RNA was reverse transcribed with the High Capacity cDNA Reverse Transcription Kit, so expressed TCRB transcripts were sequenced. What TCRdb holds here is the immuneACCESS table cut down to in-frame rearrangements. Part of the clones is not present; checked against another copy, under half of the missing clones reflect an unresolved V gene, and the others are unexplained. The sample yields about 340,000 clones; 7% to 9% were counted once. The leading ten clones occupy around 0.45% of the sample. The sequenced material came from central memory CD4+ T cells from blood. The origin of the receptors is a woman between 18 and 29 years old in good health.

DNA of the CDR3: TGCAGCGTTGGGCGGGGGGAAGGTTCGGGCAATGAGCAGTTCTTC. This translates into CSVGRGEGSGNEQFF. The chain links TRBV29-1 to TRBJ2-1; TRBD2 matches 8 bases. The CDR3 loop spans 15 amino acids. The germline V gene has CDR1 SQVTM and CDR2 ANQGSEA. V was pared by 4 bases and J by 6 bases, with 11 bases of the junction left unmatched.

In this sample, this clone turned up a few times. This chain links TRBV11-2 with TRBJ2-5, with no clear D. From germline, CDR1 is SGHAT and CDR2 FQNNGV. Trimming cost V 5 bases and J 5 bases, with 21 bases left between them. The CDR3 totals 16 residues. This CDR3 reads CASSTQLRAPHETQYF. CDR3 bases: TGTGCCAGCAGCACCCAGCTGCGCGCTCCCCATGAGACCCAGTACTTC.

The chain combines TRBV27 with TRBJ2-3, with 9 bases lining up with TRBD2. CDR1 and CDR2 (germline): MNHEY, SMNVEV (reference sequence). The CDR3 contains 12 residues. CDR3 in DNA: TGTGCGAGCGGGAGGCTCCAAGAGACGCAGTATTTT. Amino acids: CASGRLQETQYF.

This clone was seen only a few times. This chain joins TRBV5-1 and TRBJ2-7; possible D gene TRBD1, 6 bases. CDR1 SGHRS and CDR2 YFSETQ come from the germline V gene. V lost 0 bases and J 2 bases, leaving 15 bases between the germline ends. CDR3 length equals 16 residues. CDR3 DNA sequence: TGCGCCAGCAGCTTGGCCTATCGGGACACGGCCTACGAGCAGTACTTC. Its protein is CASSLAYRDTAYEQYF.

The chain combines TRBV15 with TRBJ2-7; D is possibly TRBD1 (5 bases). The CDR3 consists of 14 residues. Germline CDR1 reads LNHNV; CDR2 reads YYDKDF (reference sequence). The V end lost 1 base, the J end lost 7 bases, and 14 bases lay between the germline ends. CDR3 sequence reads: CATSRGQRPEEQYF. The CDR3 DNA reads as TGTGCCACCAGCAGAGGACAGCGTCCGGAGGAGCAGTACTTC.

This clone has more than one count but fewer than ten. The chain has TRBV5-1 and TRBJ1-2; 7 bases map to TRBD1. Trimming at V came to 5 bases and at J to 3 bases, leaving 7 bases not matched to a gene. Germline loops: CDR1 SGHRS, CDR2 YFSETQ. CDR3 length: 14 residues. This chain's CDR3 is CASRQGTAYYGYTF. In nucleotides, the CDR3 is TGCGCCAGCAGGCAAGGGACAGCTTACTATGGCTACACCTTC.

This clone appeared a few times. The J gene is TRBJ2-1, the V gene TRBV10-3; 7 positions match TRBD1. The V segment lost 10 bases and the J segment 6 bases; nucleotides outside the gene matches: 15. Germline-derived CDR1 and CDR2 are ENHRY and SYGVKD. The CDR3 runs to 15 residues. CDR3: CATAPTGYRTNEQFF. CDR3 DNA sequence: TGTGCCACCGCTCCGACAGGGTACCGGACCAATGAGCAGTTCTTC.

The rearrangement links TRBV19 to TRBJ1-2; 8 nucleotides match TRBD1. This CDR3 spans 18 amino acids. Germline V CDR1 and CDR2: LNHDA, SQIVND (reference sequence). Losses at the gene ends were 4 bases for V and 4 bases for J; bases not matched to a gene: 17. This CDR3 reads CASSTTGSTGEVGYGYTF. CDR3 bases: TGTGCCAGTAGTACCACCGGTTCGACAGGGGAAGTTGGCTATGGCTACACCTTC.

This clone has more than one count but fewer than ten. The chain recombines TRBV7-2 with TRBJ2-7; 8 nucleotides line up with TRBD2. CDR1 and CDR2 from the germline V gene are SGHTA and FQGNSA. The CDR3 loop spans 14 amino acids. With V trimmed by 3 bases and J by 0 bases, 1 base remained unmatched. The CDR3 spells CASSFSGISYEQYF. The CDR3 nucleotides are TGTGCCAGCAGCTTTAGCGGGATCTCCTACGAGCAGTACTTC.

The chain's CDR3 is CASSLVGGGGQETQYF. CDR3 nucleotide sequence: TGTGCCAGCAGCTTGGTGGGGGGCGGCGGTCAAGAGACCCAGTACTTC. The chain combines TRBV7-2 with TRBJ2-5; D could derive from TRBD1 or TRBD2 (6 bases each). Germline V CDR1 and CDR2: SGHTA, FQGNSA. The CDR3 has 16 amino acids. The V end lost 3 bases, the J end lost 2 bases, and 16 bases lay between the germline ends.

The table lists this clone with a few counts. The chain is built from TRBV15 and TRBJ1-1, with 10 bases lining up with TRBD1. This CDR3 comprises 14 residues. The J segment lost 4 bases and the V segment lost 6 bases, leaving 5 bases of the junction unmatched. Germline V gene sequence: CDR1 LNHNV, CDR2 YYDKDF (reference sequence). CDR3 in DNA: TGTGCCACCAGTCGGGACAGGGGTAGCACTGAAGCTTTCTTT. This codes for CATSRDRGSTEAFF.

This chain uses TRBV29-1 with TRBJ1-3; no reliable D call. Germline V gene data show CDR1 as SQVTM and CDR2 as ANQGSEA. This CDR3 comprises 13 residues. V lost 2 bases, J lost 0 bases, and 5 bases lay in between. CDR3 sequence: CSVESHSGNTIYF. CDR3 DNA: TGCAGCGTTGAATCCCACTCTGGAAACACCATATATTTT.

This clone was seen only a few times. The same CDR3 is also encoded by other DNA sequences in this sample. V gene TRBV28 combines with J gene TRBJ1-5, with 8 bases matching TRBD1. This CDR3 comprises 15 residues. V lost 2 bases to trimming and J lost 5 bases; unmatched junction nucleotides: 5. The germline V gene has CDR1 MDHEN and CDR2 SYDVKM. DNA of the CDR3: TGTGCCAGCAGTTTAGGAGGACAGGGAGATCAGCCCCAGCATTTT. Translating gives CASSLGGQGDQPQHF.

The genes are TRBV11-1 and TRBJ2-3; D is uncertain. Trimming stripped 5 bases from V and 6 bases from J, with 18 bases between. This CDR3 spans 15 amino acids. CDR1 and CDR2 from the germline V gene are SGHAT and FQDESV (reference sequence). DNA of the CDR3: TGTGCCAGCAGCCCAAAGACGGACGGATGGGATACGCAGTATTTT. This codes for CASSPKTDGWDTQYF.

This clone was counted between two and nine times. The CDR3 coding sequence is TGCAGCGTTGAACAGGGGGGACAGGGGGCGGATGGCTACACCTTC. This gives the protein CSVEQGGQGADGYTF. V and J are TRBV29-1 and TRBJ1-2; 12 bases align to TRBD1. The CDR3 runs 15 residues. The germline V gene encodes CDR1 SQVTM and CDR2 ANQGSEA. The ends lost 2 bases at V and 6 bases at J; junction bases unmatched: 7. The complete variable domain, with remaining parts taken from reference TRBV29-1 and TRBJ1-2, reads SAVISQKPSRDICQRGTSLTIQCQVDSQVTMMFWYRQQPGQSLTLIATANQGSEATYESGFVIDKFPISRPNLTFSTLTVSNMSPEDSSIYLCSVEQGGQGADGYTFGSGTRLTVV.